This T cell receptor (beta chain) appears in the sequencing data of a study of T cell responses to AZD1222 COVID-19 vaccine. Whole-study results and caveats: No day 14 peak samples; only post-peak repertoires were characterized. Clonal diversity was possibly underestimated, and the donors were mostly white British, with more females.

Worth noting for this clone: Its target is not known.

The germline V gene encodes CDR1 MGHRA and CDR2 YSYEKL. The CDR3 spans 16 residues. The ends lost 4 bases at V and 5 bases at J; junction bases unmatched: 11. Some clones are missing from TCRdb's copy, which holds only in-frame ones; the method was immunoSEQ multiplex PCR. The profile shows some 98,000 clones, 88% of them singletons. This chain joins TRBV4-1 and TRBJ2-5; 9 nucleotides align to TRBD1. The clonotype originates from an adult who received the AZD1222 COVID-19 vaccine. Sequenced material: peripheral blood, taken 28 days after the second AZD1222 dose. The CDR3 region has the DNA TGCGCCAGCAGCCTTGGCACGGGACAGGGAAGGGAGACCCAGTACTTC. The encoded protein is CASSLGTGQGRETQYF.